This T cell receptor (beta chain) stems from a study of T cell responses to AZD1222 COVID-19 vaccine. Note on this clone: The antigen is unknown.

Study results and caveats: Regions left unmutated in variants are reportedly the target of nearly half of spike-specific TCRs. White British ancestry dominated among donors, who included more females, and clonal diversity was possibly underestimated. Seropositive AZD1222 recipients at baseline numbered only 6 or 7.

Using immunoSEQ multiplex PCR, the repertoire was profiled, and TCRdb retains in-frame clones only, with some absent. The sample consists of 140,000 or so clones, around 91% of them appearing once. This TCR came from an adult in good health. Source: peripheral blood, taken on day 0 of AZD1222 vaccination.

In nucleotides, the CDR3 is TGTGCCAGCAGCCCGAACCGGCGGATCACAGATACGCAGTATTTT. Amino acids: CASSPNRRITDTQYF. The chain recombines TRBV7-9 with TRBJ2-3; D is ambiguous. This CDR3 comprises 15 residues. V lost 5 bases to trimming and J lost 2 bases, with 14 bases between them. Per the germline V gene, CDR1 is SEHNR and CDR2 is FQNEAQ (reference sequence).